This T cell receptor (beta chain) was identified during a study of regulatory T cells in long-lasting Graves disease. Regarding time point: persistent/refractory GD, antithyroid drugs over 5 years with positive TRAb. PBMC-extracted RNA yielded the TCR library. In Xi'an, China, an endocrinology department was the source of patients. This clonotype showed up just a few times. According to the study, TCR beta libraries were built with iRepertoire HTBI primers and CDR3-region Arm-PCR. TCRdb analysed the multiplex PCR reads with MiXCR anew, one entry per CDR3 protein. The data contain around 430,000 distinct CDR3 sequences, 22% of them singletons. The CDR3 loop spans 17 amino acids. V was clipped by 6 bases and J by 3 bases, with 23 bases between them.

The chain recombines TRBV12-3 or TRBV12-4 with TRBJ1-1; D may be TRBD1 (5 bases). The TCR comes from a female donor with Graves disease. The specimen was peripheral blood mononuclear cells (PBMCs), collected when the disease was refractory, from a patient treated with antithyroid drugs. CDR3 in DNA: TGTGCCAGCAGCCAAGATCGGGGACCAGCATCCTACACTGAAGCTTTCTTT. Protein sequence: CASSQDRGPASYTEAFF.